These T cell receptor beta chains were read from a single sample in a study of control samples from healthy donors and cancer patients. Only in-frame clones appear in the TCRdb table, and some are missing; sequencing was by immunoSEQ multiplex PCR. The repertoire has 100,000 to 150,000 clones, roughly 91% of them found once; the top ten carry roughly 8%. Sequencing used PBMCs. The receptors shown here come from a man aged 45-60 years with head and neck cancer. The CDR3 runs from the conserved cysteine through the conserved F or W. D genes are given only for firm matches. Size is stated for part of the rows, as once, few or many counts, or as a class when the clone is expanded.

V gene	CDR3 length	D gene	J gene	clone size	CDR3 DNA	CDR3 protein
TRBV6-2/TRBV6-3	21	-	TRBJ2-1	-	TGTGCCAGCAGCCATCGATATGGACAGGGGGCGACTAGCGGGAGTATGGATGAGCAGTTCTTC	CASSHRYGQGATSGSMDEQFF
TRBV6-1	16	-	TRBJ2-1	-	TGTGCCAGCAGTGAACAACAGGGTGGATCCTACAATGAGCAGTTCTTC	CASSEQQGGSYNEQFF
TRBV5-6	16	-	TRBJ1-2	once	TGTGCCAGCAGCTTTCGGGGTGGGGGCGGCAACTATGGCTACACCTTC	CASSFRGGGGNYGYTF
TRBV4-1	17	TRBD2	TRBJ2-3	-	TGCGCCAGCAGCCAAAAGACTAGCGGGACAAGCACAGATACGCAGTATTTT	CASSQKTSGTSTDTQYF
TRBV9	13	TRBD1	TRBJ2-1	-	TGTGCCAGCAGCGCTTCAGGGGGCCCTACGCAGTTCTTC	CASSASGGPTQFF
TRBV5-4	17	-	TRBJ2-2	few	TGTGCCAGCAGCTTCGGGAAAGGACAAGGGGGAACCGGGGAGCTGTTTTTT	CASSFGKGQGGTGELFF
TRBV5-4	14	-	TRBJ1-1	-	TGTGCCAGCAGCTTGGATCAGAGGAACACTGAAGCTTTCTTT	CASSLDQRNTEAFF
TRBV7-2	16	-	TRBJ2-5	-	TGTGCCAGCAGCTTAGTGAGTGCCGGGGCTAGGGAGACCCAGTACTTC	CASSLVSAGARETQYF
TRBV7-2	13	-	TRBJ2-7	-	TGTGCCAGCAGCTTGGGGCAGCTCTACGAGCAGTACTTC	CASSLGQLYEQYF
TRBV18	16	TRBD1	TRBJ2-5	-	TGTGCCAGCTCACGGGCCGCGACAGGGGGACGGGAGACCCAGTACTTC	CASSRAATGGRETQYF
TRBV10-3	15	TRBD2	TRBJ2-1	-	TGTGCCATCACCCTGACTAGCGGCTCTATAAATGAGCAGTTCTTC	CAITLTSGSINEQFF
TRBV18	14	TRBD1	TRBJ2-7	many	TGTGCCAGCTCGCTACAGGGGGCGTTACGCGAGCAGTACTTC	CASSLQGALREQYF
TRBV7-9	16	-	TRBJ1-4	-	TGTGCCAGCAGCTTAGCCGCGGCGGCAACTAATGAAAAACTGTTTTTT	CASSLAAAATNEKLFF
TRBV5-1	15	-	TRBJ2-7	few	TGCGCCAGCAGCTTGGGTCCAGGCGACGACTACGAGCAGTACTTC	CASSLGPGDDYEQYF
TRBV14	17	TRBD2	TRBJ2-3	-	TGTGCCAGCAGCCGGAGTGGGTTTAGGGACTACACAGATACGCAGTATTTT	CASSRSGFRDYTDTQYF
TRBV18	14	-	TRBJ2-3	-	TGTGCCAGCTCACTTGACATCAGCACAGATACGCAGTATTTT	CASSLDISTDTQYF
TRBV7-6	17	TRBD2	TRBJ2-1	once	TGTGCCAGCAGTCCCCACCTCTCTGGACTAGCGAGGAATGAGCAGTTCTTC	CASSPHLSGLARNEQFF
TRBV3-1/TRBV3-2	16	-	TRBJ1-4	-	TGTGCCAGCAGCCTCGGGAGGACAGCAACTAATGAAAAACTGTTTTTT	CASSLGRTATNEKLFF
TRBV5-5	14	-	TRBJ2-2	-	TGTGCCAGCATCTACAGGGTGGACACCGGGGAGCTGTTTTTT	CASIYRVDTGELFF
TRBV5-1	15	-	TRBJ2-1	-	TGCGCCAGCAGCTTGGCACCGACTCTATACAATGAGCAGTTCTTC	CASSLAPTLYNEQFF
TRBV14	15	-	TRBJ2-1	-	TGTGCCAGCAGCCCAACCGGACTTTCCTACAATGAGCAGTTCTTC	CASSPTGLSYNEQFF
TRBV6-5	15	-	TRBJ1-2	few	TGTGCCAGCAGAGCACTCCTTCTCACGGTTGGGGGCTACACCTTC	CASRALLLTVGGYTF